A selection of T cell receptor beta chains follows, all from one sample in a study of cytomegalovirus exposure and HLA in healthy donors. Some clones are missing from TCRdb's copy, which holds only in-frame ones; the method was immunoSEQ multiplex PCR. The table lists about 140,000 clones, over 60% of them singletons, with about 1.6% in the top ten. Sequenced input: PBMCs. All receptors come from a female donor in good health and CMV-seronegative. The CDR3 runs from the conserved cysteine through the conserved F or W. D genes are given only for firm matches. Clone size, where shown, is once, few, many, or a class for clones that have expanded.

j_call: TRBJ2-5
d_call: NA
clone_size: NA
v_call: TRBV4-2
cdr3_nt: TGTGCCAGCAGCCAAGACAGACAAGAGACCCAGTACTTC
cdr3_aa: CASSQDRQETQYF

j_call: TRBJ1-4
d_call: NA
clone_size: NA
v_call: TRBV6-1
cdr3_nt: TGTGCCAGCAGTGAGGGGGGGCGTCAGGTTGAAAAACTGTTTTTT
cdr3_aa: CASSEGGRQVEKLFF

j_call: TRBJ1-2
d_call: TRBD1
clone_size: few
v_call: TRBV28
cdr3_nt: TGTGCCAGCACTCAGGGGGACAGGGAAGGCTACACCTTC
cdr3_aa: CASTQGDREGYTF

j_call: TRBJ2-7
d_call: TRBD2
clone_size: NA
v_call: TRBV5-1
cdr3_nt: TGCGCCAGCTCCCTAGCGGGGGGAGGACTCGAGCAGTACTTC
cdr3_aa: CASSLAGGGLEQYF

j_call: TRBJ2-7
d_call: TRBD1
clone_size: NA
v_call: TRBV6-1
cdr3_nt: TGTGCCAGCAGCCGAAGCCGGGACAGGGCCAACGAGCAGTACTTC
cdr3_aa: CASSRSRDRANEQYF

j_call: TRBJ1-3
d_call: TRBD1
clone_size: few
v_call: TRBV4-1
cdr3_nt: TGCGCCAGCAGCCAACTCCTAGGCAGGGGGAGCTCTGGAAACACCATATATTTT
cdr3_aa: CASSQLLGRGSSGNTIYF

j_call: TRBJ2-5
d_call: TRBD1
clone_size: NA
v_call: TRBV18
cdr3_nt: TGTGCCAGCTCACCCTCACAGGGGCAAGAGACCCAGTACTTC
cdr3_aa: CASSPSQGQETQYF

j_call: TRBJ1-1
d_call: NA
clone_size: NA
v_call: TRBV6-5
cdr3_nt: TGTGCCAGCAGTTACTCACAGGGAATACGCACTGAAGCTTTCTTT
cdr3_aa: CASSYSQGIRTEAFF

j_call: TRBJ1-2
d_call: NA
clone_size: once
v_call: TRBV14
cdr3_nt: TGTGCCAGCAGCCAAGACACAGGGTGGAATGGCTACACCTTC
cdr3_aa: CASSQDTGWNGYTF

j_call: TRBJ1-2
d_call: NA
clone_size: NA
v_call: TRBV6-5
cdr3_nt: TGTGCCAGCGGGGGCAGGGCAGGCTATGGCTACACCTTC
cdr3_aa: CASGGRAGYGYTF

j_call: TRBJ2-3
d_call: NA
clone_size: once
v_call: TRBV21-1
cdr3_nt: TGTGCCAGCAGCCCTCGGGGGACAGATACGCAGTATTTT
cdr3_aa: CASSPRGTDTQYF

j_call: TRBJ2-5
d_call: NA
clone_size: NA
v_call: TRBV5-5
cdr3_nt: TGTGCCAGCAGCATCAGGCTACAAGAGACCCAGTACTTC
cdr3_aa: CASSIRLQETQYF

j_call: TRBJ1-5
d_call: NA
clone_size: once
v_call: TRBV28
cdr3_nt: TGTGCCAGCGGGCAGGCGGGGGATCAGCCCCAGCATTTT
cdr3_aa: CASGQAGDQPQHF

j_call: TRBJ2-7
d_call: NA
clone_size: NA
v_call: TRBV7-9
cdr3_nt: TGTGCCAGCAGCGCCGGGACACCCGCAAGCTACGAGCAGTACTTC
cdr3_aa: CASSAGTPASYEQYF

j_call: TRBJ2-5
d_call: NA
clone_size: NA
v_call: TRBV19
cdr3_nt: TGTGCCAGTCTTTCCGCAGGGGGCGGGGGGACCCAGTACTTC
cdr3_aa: CASLSAGGGGTQYF

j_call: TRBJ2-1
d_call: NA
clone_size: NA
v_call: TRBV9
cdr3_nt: TGTGCCAGCAGCTCTCCGGGACACTCCTACAATGAGCAGTTCTTC
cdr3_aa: CASSSPGHSYNEQFF

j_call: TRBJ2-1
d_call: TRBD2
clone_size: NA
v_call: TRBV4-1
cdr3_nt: TGCGCCACCATTCTAGCGGGGGGGGATGAGCAGTTCTTC
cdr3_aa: CATILAGGDEQFF

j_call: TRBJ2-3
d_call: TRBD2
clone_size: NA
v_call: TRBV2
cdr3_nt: TGTGCCAGCAGTGATCCGCTTCTTAGCGGGGGAGACACAGATACGCAGTATTTT
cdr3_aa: CASSDPLLSGGDTDTQYF

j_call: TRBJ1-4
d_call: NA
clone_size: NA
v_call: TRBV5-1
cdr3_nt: TGCGCCAGCAGCTTGGGAAGCACTAATGAAAAACTGTTTTTT
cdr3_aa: CASSLGSTNEKLFF

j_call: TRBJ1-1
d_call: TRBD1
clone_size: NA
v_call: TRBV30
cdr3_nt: TGTGCCTTTAACAACAGGGGACCGAACACTGAAGCTTTCTTT
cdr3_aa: CAFNNRGPNTEAFF

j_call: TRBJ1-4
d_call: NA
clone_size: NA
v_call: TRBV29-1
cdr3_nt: TGCAGCGTTGGATACGGGAGTTTCGATGAAAAACTGTTTTTT
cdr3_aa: CSVGYGSFDEKLFF

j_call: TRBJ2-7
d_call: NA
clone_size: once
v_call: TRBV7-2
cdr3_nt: TGTGCCAGCAGCCCAGGGGCGTGGGTGGCCTACGAGCAGTACTTC
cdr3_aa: CASSPGAWVAYEQYF

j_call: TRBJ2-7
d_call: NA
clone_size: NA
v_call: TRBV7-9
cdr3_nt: TGTGCCAGCAGCGGTGGAGGGATCCTACGTTCGGTGCGACCGTCCTTC
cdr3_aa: CASSGGGILRSVRPSF